These 9 T cell receptor beta chains share one sample of origin, sequenced in a study of regulatory T cells in long-lasting Graves disease. Both iRepertoire HTBI primers and Arm-PCR of CDR3 regions were used to build the TCR beta libraries. TCRdb redid the calling of the multiplex PCR reads with MiXCR, one entry per CDR3 protein. This table holds about 520,000 distinct CDR3 sequences, around 12% found once. Time point: newly diagnosed GD, antithyroid drugs for less than 3 months. TCR sequences were obtained from RNA taken from PBMCs. This sample was shared with a second study, whose subject was T cells in Graves' hyperthyroidism and ophthalmopathy.

The sequences come from peripheral blood mononuclear cells (PBMCs), collected at new diagnosis, from a patient treated with antithyroid drugs. Receptors originate from a woman in her 30s with Graves disease.

This clonotype appeared many times. The CDR3 DNA reads TGTGCTAGTGGCCTCGGACTAGCGGGAGGATCCTACAATGAGCAGTTCTTC. This gives the protein CASGLGLAGGSYNEQFF. This rearrangement joins TRBV12-5 to TRBJ2-1; 14 nucleotides match TRBD2. The CDR3 is 17 residues long. V lost 6 bases and J lost 1; bases outside the gene matches: 5. The germline V gene has CDR1 LGHNT and CDR2 FRNRAP.

This clonotype was detected once. The chain links TRBV6-1 to TRBJ1-4, with a tentative D call TRBD1 (5 bases). V dropped 5 bases and J dropped 7 bases, with 14 bases sitting between them. The CDR3 runs 14 residues. Per the germline V gene, CDR1 is MNHNS and CDR2 is SASEGT. The CDR3 sequence: CASSPGAHAEKLFF. Here the CDR3 DNA reads TGTGCCAGCAGTCCCGGGGCGCACGCTGAAAAACTGTTTTTT.

In its sample, this clonotype was seen many times. The chain has TRBV30 and TRBJ1-5; 9 nucleotides line up with TRBD1. This CDR3 contains 13 residues. Germline values: CDR1 GTSNPN, CDR2 SVGIG (reference sequence). Losses at the gene ends were 2 bases for V and 5 bases for J; bases not matched to a gene: 1. CDR3 sequence (DNA): TGTGCCTGGAGTACAGGGGGCGATCAGCCCCAGCATTTT. This translates into CAWSTGGDQPQHF.

V gene TRBV10-3 combines with J gene TRBJ2-7; D may match TRBD1 or TRBD2 (5 bases each). The CDR3 is 13 amino acids. The germline V gene has CDR1 ENHRY and CDR2 SYGVKD. V dropped 8 bases and J dropped 0 bases, with 11 bases sitting between them. The CDR3, as DNA: TGTGCCATCTCCCCAGGGACCTCCTACGAGCAGTACTTC. Amino acids: CAISPGTSYEQYF.

This chain uses TRBV28 with TRBJ2-7; no firm D call. The CDR3 spans 12 residues. The V and J ends lost 3 bases and 3 bases respectively, with 6 bases between them. Germline V gives CDR1 MDHEN, CDR2 SYDVKM. CDR3 in DNA: TGTGCCAGCAGTTTCGAGCACTACGAGCAGTACTTC. Its protein is CASSFEHYEQYF.

This clonotype was observed many times. The rearrangement links TRBV24-1 to TRBJ2-7; possible D gene TRBD1, 5 bases. V lost 2 bases, J lost 4 bases, and 8 bases lay in between. The CDR3 is 13 amino acids. CDR1 and CDR2 from the germline V gene are KGHDR and SFDVKD. The CDR3 region is CATSDSTDYEQYF. The CDR3 bases are TGTGCCACCAGTGATTCGACAGATTACGAGCAGTACTTC.

This clonotype was observed many times. The chain is built from TRBV10-3 and TRBJ1-2; no definite D call. Germline values: CDR1 ENHRY, CDR2 SYGVKD. This CDR3 region has 17 residues. Trimming stripped 5 bases from V and 3 bases from J, with 22 bases between. The CDR3 reads CAISNRELPRRDYGYTF. The CDR3 DNA reads TGTGCCATCAGTAACAGAGAACTACCAAGGAGAGACTATGGCTACACCTTC.

This clonotype was seen at least ten times. CDR3 in DNA: TGTGCCAGCAGCCAAGTACAGGGATCTGAAGCTTTCTTT. Translating it yields CASSQVQGSEAFF. V is TRBV14 and J is TRBJ1-1; possibly TRBD1 for D (6 bases). The length of the CDR3 is 13 residues. Germline V gene lookup returns CDR1 SGHDN and CDR2 FVKESK. Trimming pared 1 base from V and 6 bases from J, leaving 9 bases between.

The gene calls are TRBV19 and TRBJ1-5; D remains unclear. V lost 4 bases and J lost 5, with 9 bases in between. CDR3 size: 13 residues. CDR1 is LNHDA and CDR2 is SQIVND in the germline V gene (reference sequence). This CDR3 is CASSSQIYQPQHF. The CDR3 coding sequence is TGTGCCAGTAGTAGTCAGATATATCAGCCCCAGCATTTT.